The next 32 T cell receptor beta chains were all read from a single sample in a study of T cells in Graves' hyperthyroidism and ophthalmopathy. Amplification of TCR beta CDR3 regions used RNA as the template. Using the HTBI primer set, a first-round RT-PCR was run on the TCR CDR3. MiXCR, run by TCRdb on the multiplex PCR reads, gives a single entry per CDR3 protein. Here the sample spans around 690,000 distinct CDR3 sequences, roughly 20% being singletons. Sequencing was done on a sample of blood. The receptors were sampled from a man aged 30-40 years with Graves' ophthalmopathy.

V usage is TRBV10-3 and J usage is TRBJ2-2, with D possibly being TRBD1 (6 bases). There are 15 residues in the CDR3. V dropped 3 bases and J dropped 8 bases, with 16 bases sitting between them. The germline gives CDR1 ENHRY, CDR2 SYGVKD. The CDR3 spells CAISDEQGDTGELFF. CDR3 DNA: TGTGCCATCAGTGATGAACAGGGTGATACTGGGGAGCTGTTTTTT.

This chain uses TRBV20-1 with TRBJ2-7; D is possibly TRBD2 (6 bases). Germline V CDR1 and CDR2: DFQATT, SNEGSKA (reference sequence). There are 11 residues in the CDR3. V was trimmed by 5 bases and J by 2 bases, leaving 7 bases between them. In nucleotides, the CDR3 is TGCAGTGCTGGAGGGGCCTACGAGCAGTACTTC. Translating gives CSAGGAYEQYF.

This clonotype was observed many times. The chain carries TRBV3-1 and TRBJ2-7, with 9 positions matching TRBD2. With V trimmed by 1 base and J by 3 bases, 7 bases remained unmatched. CDR1 LGHDT and CDR2 YNNKEL come from the germline V gene (reference sequence). The CDR3 has 16 residues. The CDR3 here is CASSQAGGRAVYEQYF. The CDR3, as DNA: TGTGCCAGCAGCCAAGCGGGCGGGAGGGCCGTCTACGAGCAGTACTTC.

This clonotype was counted many times. V and J are TRBV27 and TRBJ2-7, with D unresolved. The CDR3 is made up of 13 amino acids. The germline V gene has CDR1 MNHEY and CDR2 SMNVEV (reference sequence). V was trimmed by 3 bases and J by 5 bases, leaving 11 bases between them. The CDR3 DNA sequence: TGTGCCAGCAGTTTGAGTAGGGCTAACGAGCAGTACTTC. Amino acid sequence: CASSLSRANEQYF.

The chain is built from TRBV27 and TRBJ1-6, with D perhaps TRBD1 (5 bases). In germline, CDR1 is MNHEY, CDR2 SMNVEV (reference sequence). There are 15 residues in the CDR3. The V end lost 7 bases, the J end lost 6 bases, and 16 bases lay between the germline ends. CDR3 protein: CASTTGTGTNSPLHF. CDR3 sequence (DNA): TGTGCCAGCACCACCGGGACGGGAACTAATTCACCCCTCCACTTT.

The gene calls are TRBV20-1 and TRBJ2-1; 10 bases match TRBD1. In germline, CDR1 is DFQATT, CDR2 SNEGSKA (reference sequence). The CDR3 totals 16 residues. V gave up 0 bases and J gave up 5 bases; unmatched junction bases: 7. CDR3 loop: CSARDFGQGDHNEQFF. The CDR3 bases are TGCAGTGCTAGAGATTTTGGACAGGGGGACCACAATGAGCAGTTCTTC.

This clonotype was counted a few times. This may arise from a read error, as a much more abundant clone is one base away. V usage is TRBV5-5 and J usage is TRBJ1-1; D unresolved. The germline V gene has CDR1 SGHKS and CDR2 YYEKEE (reference sequence). The CDR3 runs 12 residues. The CDR3 bases are TGTGCCGGCAGCCAAATGAACACTGAAGCTTTCTTT. Residues: CAGSQMNTEAFF. Full variable domain (remainder filled in from reference TRBV5-5 and TRBJ1-1): DAGVTQSPTHLIKTRGQQVTLRCSPISGHKSVSWYQQVLGQGPQFIFQYYEKEERGRGNFPDRFSARQFPNYSSELNVNALLLGDSALYLCAGSQMNTEAFFGQGTRLTVV.

V is TRBV7-9 and J is TRBJ2-3, with TRBD2 matching over 9 bases. V gave up 5 bases and J gave up 2 bases; unmatched junction bases: 8. CDR3 size: 16 residues. Germline-derived CDR1 and CDR2 are SEHNR and FQNEAQ (reference sequence). The DNA of the CDR3 is TGTGCCAGCAGCCCCCGCGGCGGGAGGGCCACAGATACGCAGTATTTT. It is translated as CASSPRGGRATDTQYF.

The chain has TRBV29-1 and TRBJ2-7, with D perhaps matching TRBD2 (5 bases). Germline V gene data show CDR1 as SQVTM and CDR2 as ANQGSEA. This CDR3 spans 13 amino acids. V lost 6 bases and J 4 bases, leaving 16 bases between the germline ends. The CDR3 spells CSVGLKAGYEQYF. The CDR3 coding sequence is TGCAGCGTCGGACTGAAGGCCGGGTACGAGCAGTACTTC.

The rearrangement uses TRBV27 and TRBJ1-1, with 11 nucleotides matching TRBD1. Germline-derived CDR1 and CDR2 are MNHEY and SMNVEV (reference sequence). The CDR3 loop spans 16 amino acids. The V and J ends lost 6 bases and 3 bases, in that order; junction bases with no gene match: 9. CDR3 bases: TGTGCCAGCAGCACTATCCGGGACAGGGGGGACACTGAAGCTTTCTTT. Its protein is CASSTIRDRGDTEAFF.

This clonotype has at least ten counts. V and J are TRBV30 and TRBJ1-1; possible D gene TRBD1, 6 bases. This CDR3 region has 10 residues. CDR1 is GTSNPN, CDR2 SVGIG, per germline (reference sequence). Trimming pared 7 bases from V and 6 bases from J, leaving 9 bases between. In nucleotides, the CDR3 is TGTGCCTCAACAGGGCCTGAAGCTTTCTTT. Translating gives CASTGPEAFF.

The chain uses TRBV20-1 and TRBJ2-6, with TRBD1 as a possible D gene (6 bases). The V gene's germline CDR1 is DFQATT and CDR2 SNEGSKA (reference sequence). CDR3 size: 17 residues. The ends were cut back, 3 bases at V and 0 bases at J, with 15 bases in the middle. The CDR3 DNA is TGCAGTGCTAGCCACAGGGATACAGTCTCTGGGGCCAACGTCCTGACTTTC. Residues: CSASHRDTVSGANVLTF.

V gene TRBV6-2 or TRBV6-3 combines with J gene TRBJ2-3, with TRBD2 matching 10 bases. After removal of 5 bases from V and 5 bases from J, the junction contained 10 bases not matched to a gene. The CDR3 contains 16 residues. Germline CDR1 MNHEY, CDR2 SVGEGT. The CDR3 protein is CASSPFASGRKDTQYF. CDR3 bases: TGTGCCAGCAGTCCGTTTGCTAGCGGGAGAAAAGATACGCAGTATTTT.

This clonotype was detected many times. The genes are TRBV11-2 and TRBJ1-2, with D unresolved. The CDR3 runs 13 residues. V lost 0 bases, J lost 4 bases, and 6 bases lay in between. Germline CDR1 SGHAT, CDR2 FQNNGV. The CDR3 is CASSLENGYGYTF. In nucleotides, the CDR3 is TGTGCCAGCAGCTTAGAGAACGGCTATGGCTACACCTTC.

This clonotype was found many times. V and J are TRBV2 and TRBJ2-7; the match to TRBD2 covers 8 bases. CDR3 length equals 15 residues. CDR1 is SNHLY and CDR2 is FYNNEI in the germline V gene. Unmatched junction bases numbered 12, after V lost 6 bases and J lost 5 bases. In DNA form, the CDR3 reads TGTGCCAGCAGCGCGTTTGGAGCGGGAGTACACGAGCAGTACTTC. Translation gives CASSAFGAGVHEQYF.

This chain joins TRBV28 and TRBJ2-1; 8 bases line up with TRBD2. V lost 4 bases, J lost 14 bases, and 25 bases stayed unmatched. The CDR3 length is 18 residues. Germline V lookup: CDR1 MDHEN, CDR2 SYDVKM. The CDR3 bases are TGTGCCAGCAGTTCCCAGACTAGCGCCCTAGTGGGGGGAACGACTGAGTTCTTC. The encoded protein is CASSSQTSALVGGTTEFF. The complete variable domain, with remaining parts taken from reference TRBV28 and TRBJ2-1, reads DVKVTQSSRYLVKRTGEKVFLECVQDMDHENMFWYRQDPGLGLRLIYFSYDVKMKEKGDIPEGYSVSREKKERFSLILESASTNQTSMYLCASSSQTSALVGGTTEFFGPGTRLTVL.

As to this clonotype: This may be a read error, as it is one base from a much larger clone. V gene TRBV12-3 or TRBV12-4 combines with J gene TRBJ1-1, with TRBD1 matching over 9 bases. The CDR3 consists of 14 residues. This CDR3 reads CASRGTGRYTEDFF. The DNA for the CDR3 is TGTGCCAGCCGAGGGACAGGGAGGTACACTGAAGATTTCTTT.

V usage is TRBV12-3 or TRBV12-4 and J usage is TRBJ2-1; 9 positions agree with TRBD2. V shed 11 bases, J shed 4 bases, and the junction held 6 bases outside the gene matches. The CDR3 length is 13 residues. In nucleotides, the CDR3 is TGTGCCGGCGGGAGGGGATCTTACAATGAGCAGTTCTTC. It encodes CAGGRGSYNEQFF.

This clonotype was picked up many times. This rearrangement joins TRBV5-1 to TRBJ2-1; weak D call: TRBD1 (6 bases). V lost 4 bases to trimming and J lost 0 bases, with 11 bases between them. Germline V gene lookup returns CDR1 SGHRS and CDR2 YFSETQ. The length of the CDR3 is 15 residues. The CDR3 protein is CASSGTGSSYNEQFF. In DNA form, the CDR3 reads TGCGCCAGCAGCGGTACAGGGAGCTCCTACAATGAGCAGTTCTTC.

This clonotype showed up just a few times. The genes are TRBV19 and TRBJ1-5, with 9 bases matching TRBD1. Germline trimming cut 7 bases from V and 2 bases from J; bases unmatched to any gene: 3. CDR1 is LNHDA, CDR2 SQIVND, per germline (reference sequence). The CDR3 is 14 residues long. This CDR3 is CASKTGGGNQPQHF. The CDR3 region has the DNA TGTGCCAGTAAGACAGGGGGGGGCAATCAGCCCCAGCATTTT.

This chain links TRBV29-1 with TRBJ1-1, with 9 bases that match TRBD1. CDR1 is SQVTM, CDR2 ANQGSEA, per germline. The CDR3 runs to 13 residues. V shed 7 bases and J 3 bases; nucleotides not matched to a gene: 6. The CDR3 coding sequence is TGCAGCGGGGACAGGGTTTGGGACACTGAAGCTTTCTTT. Translating it yields CSGDRVWDTEAFF.

The rearrangement joins TRBV6-2 or TRBV6-3 to TRBJ1-1; the match to TRBD1 covers 12 bases. The germline CDR1 and CDR2 sequences are MNHEY and SVGEGT. The CDR3 consists of 17 residues. V was pared by 6 bases and J by 4 bases, with 12 bases of the junction left unmatched. The CDR3 is CASSNPGQGAWITEAFF. The CDR3 DNA is TGTGCCAGCAGCAACCCGGGACAGGGGGCGTGGATCACTGAAGCTTTCTTT.

The chain combines TRBV9 with TRBJ2-2; D gene unclear. Germline V gene lookup returns CDR1 SGDLS and CDR2 YYNGEE. This CDR3 is 16 amino acids long. Trimming took 0 bases from V and 0 from J, leaving 9 bases between them. The CDR3 DNA reads as TGTGCCAGCAGCGTAGTGACGTCACCGAACACCGGGGAGCTGTTTTTT. This sequence encodes CASSVVTSPNTGELFF.

This chain joins TRBV15 and TRBJ2-7, with D perhaps TRBD1 or TRBD2 (5 bases each). The CDR3 sequence is 18 residues long. The germline CDR1 and CDR2 sequences are LNHNV and YYDKDF (reference sequence). The V and J ends lost 0 bases and 1 base respectively, with 19 bases between them. The DNA for the CDR3 is TGTGCCACCAGCAGAGATTGGAGGTCCGGGACGGAGTCCTACGAGCAGTACTTC. Its protein product is CATSRDWRSGTESYEQYF.

The chain combines TRBV6-2 or TRBV6-3 with TRBJ2-3, with a tentative D call TRBD1 (6 bases). The CDR3 runs 17 residues. The germline V gene has CDR1 MNHEY and CDR2 SVGEGT. Trimming took 0 bases from V and 0 from J, leaving 13 bases between them. Here the CDR3 reads CASSYSTRTVSTDTQYF. The CDR3 nucleotides read TGTGCCAGCAGTTACTCCACCCGGACAGTAAGCACAGATACGCAGTATTTT.

The chain links TRBV27 to TRBJ2-3, with 9 bases that match TRBD2. J gave up 6 bases and V 5 bases, and 12 bases lay outside the gene matches. The germline V gene has CDR1 MNHEY and CDR2 SMNVEV (reference sequence). This CDR3 contains 16 residues. The CDR3 sequence is CASSPPGRGRVDTQYF. CDR3 nucleotides: TGTGCCAGCAGTCCACCCGGACGCGGGAGGGTGGATACGCAGTATTTT.

The chain has TRBV25-1 and TRBJ1-1, with D uncertain. The V and J ends lost 4 bases and 5 bases respectively, with 11 bases between them. The germline V gene encodes CDR1 MGHDK and CDR2 SYGVNS. There are 13 residues in the CDR3. In DNA form, the CDR3 reads TGTGCCAGCAGTGGCAGCCCGGCGACTGAAGCTTTCTTT. Protein product: CASSGSPATEAFF.

The chain uses TRBV6-1 and TRBJ2-2, with D tentatively TRBD1 (5 bases). Germline loops: CDR1 MNHNS, CDR2 SASEGT. Trimming took off 8 bases at V and 1 base at J, with 8 bases between the two ends. The CDR3 extends over 13 amino acids. CDR3 sequence: CASDGQNTGELFF. CDR3 DNA: TGTGCCAGCGACGGACAGAACACCGGGGAGCTGTTTTTT.

The chain recombines TRBV7-2 with TRBJ2-7; maybe TRBD2 (5 bases). V lost 1 base and J 0 bases, leaving 10 bases between the germline ends. Germline V gives CDR1 SGHTA, CDR2 FQGNSA. This CDR3 contains 15 residues. CDR3 sequence reads: CASSLVTRSSYEQYF. CDR3 DNA sequence: TGTGCCAGCAGCTTAGTCACTAGGAGCTCCTACGAGCAGTACTTC.

V usage is TRBV16 and J usage is TRBJ1-4; TRBD1 matches at 9 bases. This CDR3 is 16 amino acids long. Unmatched junction bases numbered 6, after V lost 2 bases and J lost 5 bases. The germline V gene encodes CDR1 KGHSY and CDR2 FQNENV. The CDR3 bases are TGTGCCAGCAGCCAAATCCCCGGGACAGGGAATGAAAAACTGTTTTTT. Its translation is CASSQIPGTGNEKLFF.

J is TRBJ1-4 and V is TRBV2; D is uncertain. Germline V lookup: CDR1 SNHLY, CDR2 FYNNEI. There are 17 residues in the CDR3. Trimming removed 1 base at V and 6 bases at J, with 18 bases between. The CDR3 region is CASSEVRTTSLYEKLFF. Written as DNA, the CDR3 is TGTGCCAGCAGTGAAGTCCGAACCACCTCACTATATGAAAAACTGTTTTTT.

This clonotype was counted many times. This rearrangement joins TRBV3-1 to TRBJ2-1; TRBD2 matches 12 bases. From germline, CDR1 is LGHDT and CDR2 YNNKEL (reference sequence). The CDR3 is 15 amino acids. V lost 8 bases and J lost 1; bases outside the gene matches: 3. For the CDR3, the DNA is TGTGCCAGCGGTCTAGCGGGAGGGTCCTACAATGAGCAGTTCTTC. Encoded protein: CASGLAGGSYNEQFF.